This entry lists 30 T cell receptor beta chains sequenced from one sample in a study of blood T cells in healthy people across ages. A J-beta primer mix and a sample-barcoded 5' primer were used in a second PCR of about 7 to 11 cycles. Via MiXCR, TCRdb re-called the 5' RACE reads, giving one row per CDR3 protein. The sample carries 650,000 to 1,000,000 distinct CDR3 sequences, around 50% recorded once. Sequencing was done on a sample of blood. All receptors come from a man at least 80 years old in good health.

This clonotype was found a few times. The chain uses TRBV28 and TRBJ2-7, with a tentative D call TRBD2 (6 bases). The CDR3 consists of 15 residues. Germline V gene sequence: CDR1 MDHEN, CDR2 SYDVKM. Trimming left V 3 bases short and J 3 bases short, with 15 bases between. The CDR3 DNA reads as TGTGCCAGCAGTTTGGGGGGAGAAGGTGGCTACGAGCAGTACTTC. Its translation is CASSLGGEGGYEQYF. Full variable domain (missing parts from reference TRBV28 and TRBJ2-7): DVKVTQSSRYLVKRTGEKVFLECVQDMDHENMFWYRQDPGLGLRLIYFSYDVKMKEKGDIPEGYSVSREKKERFSLILESASTNQTSMYLCASSLGGEGGYEQYFGPGTRLTVT.

This clonotype was detected many times. The chain links TRBV5-1 to TRBJ2-1; TRBD2 might be the D (5 bases). Per germline, CDR1 SGHRS and CDR2 YFSETQ. The V and J ends lost 2 bases and 2 bases respectively, with 8 bases between them. This CDR3 comprises 14 residues. CDR3 DNA sequence: TGCGCCAGCAGCTTCGGGGAAACCTACAATGAGCAGTTCTTC. It specifies CASSFGETYNEQFF.

V and J are TRBV2 and TRBJ1-5, with a tentative D call TRBD1 (5 bases). Germline V lookup: CDR1 SNHLY, CDR2 FYNNEI. This CDR3 is 14 amino acids long. V shed 8 bases and J shed 3 bases, with 14 bases lying between them. The CDR3 loop reads CASWRGGANQPQHF. CDR3 DNA sequence: TGTGCCAGCTGGAGGGGAGGGGCCAATCAGCCCCAGCATTTT.

As for this clonotype: Relative to the germline gene, one junction end is altered; a read error may explain this. This chain links TRBV7-9 with TRBJ2-1, with 11 bases that match TRBD2. The CDR3 runs 15 residues. Per the germline V gene, CDR1 is SEHNR and CDR2 is FQNEAQ (reference sequence). The CDR3 here is CASGTSGPRGDEQFF. The CDR3 coding sequence is TGTGCCAGCGGGACTAGCGGACCCCGGGGCGATGAGCAATTCTTC.

This clonotype appeared a few times. This chain connects TRBV4-3 to TRBJ2-5; possibly TRBD1 for D (5 bases). Deletions cut 0 bases from V and 5 bases from J, with 13 bases between. Germline V gene data show CDR1 as LGHNA and CDR2 as YSLEER. This CDR3 comprises 15 residues. The CDR3 region has the DNA TGCGCCAGCAGCCAAGAGCCAGGGATTCACGAGACCCAGTACTTC. It codes for CASSQEPGIHETQYF.

As concerns this clonotype: It may be a read error: a sequence one base away is much more abundant. CDR3 loop: CASGLGRKETQYF. In DNA, the CDR3 is TGTGCCAGCGGTCTCGGACGGAAAGAGACCCAGTACTTC. The gene calls are TRBV12-3 or TRBV12-4 and TRBJ2-5, with no clear D. This CDR3 region has 13 residues. The V end lost 8 bases, the J end lost 3 bases, and 13 bases lay between the germline ends.

The J gene is TRBJ2-5, the V gene TRBV10-3; D may be TRBD1 or TRBD2 (5 bases each). This CDR3 is built from 15 residues. The germline V and J ends were trimmed by 5 bases and 11 bases, with 24 bases remaining between them. Per the germline V gene, CDR1 is ENHRY and CDR2 is SYGVKD. The CDR3 DNA is TGTGCCATCAGTAACATCGGGACCACCTACAATGAGCAGTACTTC. Translation: CAISNIGTTYNEQYF.

The CDR3 reads CASSQDTSGVPNEQYF. The CDR3 region has the DNA TGTGCCAGCAGCCAAGATACTAGCGGGGTACCCAACGAGCAGTACTTC. This sequence joins TRBV4-2 and TRBJ2-7; 10 nucleotides match TRBD2. V lost 0 bases, J lost 5 bases, and 7 bases stayed unmatched. The CDR3 spans 16 residues. From germline, CDR1 is LGHNA and CDR2 YNFKEQ.

Note on this clonotype: Germline and junction disagree at one end, which may indicate a read error. V gene TRBV7-2 combines with J gene TRBJ2-7; 9 bases agree with TRBD1. The CDR3 is 13 amino acids. The germline V gene has CDR1 SGHTA and CDR2 FQGNSA. CDR3 DNA sequence: TGTGTCAGCAGTTGGGACAGGGTAGCCGAGCAGTACTTC. Translating it yields CVSSWDRVAEQYF.

The chain is built from TRBV20-1 and TRBJ2-1, with 8 nucleotides matching TRBD2. Germline V gives CDR1 DFQATT, CDR2 SNEGSKA (reference sequence). The CDR3 is 14 residues long. V shed 6 bases, J shed 0 bases, and the junction held 4 bases outside the gene matches. In nucleotides, the CDR3 is TGCAGTGCCCTACTAGCGGACTCCTACAATGAGCAGTTCTTC. It translates to CSALLADSYNEQFF.

In its sample, this clonotype was seen a few times. The chain uses TRBV5-1 and TRBJ2-5; the D gene is possibly TRBD2 (6 bases). The CDR3 is made up of 17 amino acids. Trimming removed 6 bases at V and 2 bases at J, with 23 bases between. CDR1 is SGHRS and CDR2 is YFSETQ in the germline V gene. The CDR3 is CASTPGGAGTQQETQYF. The CDR3 bases are TGCGCCAGCACCCCCGGCGGGGCGGGCACACAACAAGAGACCCAGTACTTC. Combining the CDR3 with reference TRBV5-1 and TRBJ2-5 gives the whole variable domain KAGVTQTPRYLIKTRGQQVTLSCSPISGHRSVSWYQQTPGQGLQFLFEYFSETQRNKGNFPGRFSGRQFSNSRSEMNVSTLELGDSALYLCASTPGGAGTQQETQYFGPGTRLLVL.

CDR3 amino acids: CASRRLAVAKNIQYF. CDR3 DNA sequence: TGTGCCAGCAGGAGACTAGCGGTAGCCAAAAACATTCAGTACTTC. The chain links TRBV2 to TRBJ2-4, with 9 bases that match TRBD2. V dropped 6 bases and J dropped 0; count of bases not matched to a gene: 3. The CDR3 has 15 residues. CDR1 is SNHLY and CDR2 is FYNNEI in the germline V gene.

This clonotype was detected a few times. This rearrangement joins TRBV20-1 to TRBJ2-7; D may be TRBD1 (5 bases). The CDR3 length is 15 residues. Germline CDR1 and CDR2: DFQATT and SNEGSKA (reference sequence). V was cut by 2 bases and J by 6 bases, with 20 bases left in between. CDR3 in amino acids: CSARPRTRTRIEQYF. The CDR3 DNA sequence: TGCAGTGCTAGACCACGTACCAGGACAAGGATCGAGCAGTACTTC.

This chain links TRBV20-1 with TRBJ2-1, with D perhaps TRBD2 (6 bases). This CDR3 spans 13 amino acids. Trimming took off 3 bases at V and 7 bases at J, with 13 bases between the two ends. Germline CDR1 is DFQATT and CDR2 is SNEGSKA (reference sequence). The CDR3 here is CSARDGSRNEQFF. The CDR3 DNA is TGCAGTGCTAGGGACGGGAGTAGAAATGAGCAGTTCTTC.

This clonotype turned up a few times. The chain uses TRBV5-1 and TRBJ2-1; TRBD1 agrees at 10 bases. The CDR3 totals 17 residues. The V gene's germline CDR1 is SGHRS and CDR2 YFSETQ. V gave up 3 bases and J gave up 7 bases; unmatched junction bases: 13. The CDR3 DNA follows: TGCGCCAGCAGCTGGGGCCCGGGACAGGGGAGGTCGAATGAGCAGTTCTTC. Its translation is CASSWGPGQGRSNEQFF.

Remarks on this clonotype: Just one base apart from a much larger clone, this may be a read error. The chain is built from TRBV6-4 and TRBJ2-1, with a tentative D call TRBD2 (5 bases). V lost 5 bases, J lost 6 bases, and 17 bases lay in between. The CDR3 is 15 amino acids. Germline V gene sequence: CDR1 MRHNA, CDR2 SNTAGT. CDR3 sequence (DNA): TGTGCCAGCAGTCTCGAACTAGTGGGCCGCAATGAGCAGTTCTTC. Translation: CASSLELVGRNEQFF.

The CDR3 DNA reads as TGTGCCATCAAACCGAACCCCCAGAGCTCCTACGAGCAGTACTTC. Amino acids: CAIKPNPQSSYEQYF. This chain uses TRBV10-3 with TRBJ2-7; D remains ambiguous. V was clipped by 7 bases and J by 0 bases, with 16 bases between them. Germline assignment: CDR1 ENHRY and CDR2 SYGVKD. This CDR3 has 15 residues.

The rearrangement joins TRBV12-3 or TRBV12-4 to TRBJ2-1; TRBD2 is a possible D gene (6 bases). The germline V and J ends were trimmed by 3 bases and 7 bases, with 19 bases remaining between them. The CDR3 extends over 16 amino acids. DNA for the CDR3: TGTGCCAGCAGTTTTTCCCAGCGCCACGCGGGGAATGAGCAGTTCTTC. Its translation is CASSFSQRHAGNEQFF.

This clonotype was recorded a few times. V and J are TRBV5-1 and TRBJ2-4, with 8 nucleotides matching TRBD2. This CDR3 has 14 residues. J was trimmed by 6 bases and V by 4 bases; bases with no gene match: 6. Germline values: CDR1 SGHRS, CDR2 YFSETQ. CDR3: CASSPSGGGNIQYF. In DNA, the CDR3 is TGCGCCAGCAGCCCCTCCGGGGGGGGAAACATTCAGTACTTC.

The chain links TRBV7-2 to TRBJ2-5; TRBD1 matches at 8 bases. V shed 0 bases, J shed 11 bases, and the junction held 14 bases outside the gene matches. Germline-derived CDR1 and CDR2 are SGHTA and FQGNSA. The CDR3 extends over 16 amino acids. CDR3 nucleotides: TGTGCCAGCAGCTTAGCTGGCAGGGGGCCAATACGCGGGCAGTACTTC. It specifies CASSLAGRGPIRGQYF.

On this clonotype itself: This clone may be a read error of a much larger clone one base away. The chain carries TRBV6-2 or TRBV6-3 and TRBJ1-5; 8 bases are shared with TRBD1. Germline V gives CDR1 MNHEY, CDR2 SVGEGT. CDR3 length: 15 amino acids. J was trimmed by 1 base and V by 6 bases; bases with no gene match: 5. CDR3 sequence: CASRCTGGSNQPQHF. CDR3 nucleotides: TGTGCCAGCAGATGTACAGGGGGGAGCAATCAGCCCCAGCATTTT.

The chain joins TRBV29-1 to TRBJ1-4, with D possibly matching TRBD1 (5 bases). Deletions cut 7 bases from V and 2 bases from J, with 14 bases between. The CDR3 is 14 amino acids. Germline lookup yields CDR1 SQVTM and CDR2 ANQGSEA. The DNA of the CDR3 is TGCAGCGCCCTAGGGGACGGTACTAATGAAAAACTGTTTTTT. It codes for CSALGDGTNEKLFF.

This clonotype has ten or more counts. The chain combines TRBV12-3 or TRBV12-4 with TRBJ2-2; the match to TRBD2 covers 8 bases. V was pared by 2 bases and J by 3 bases, with 2 bases of the junction left unmatched. The CDR3 has 15 amino acids. The DNA for the CDR3 is TGTGCCAGCAGTTTACTAGCGGGCTACACCGGGGAGCTGTTTTTT. It is translated as CASSLLAGYTGELFF.

This clonotype was observed a handful of times. The rearrangement links TRBV27 to TRBJ2-6; D is uncertain. The CDR3 runs to 15 residues. Germline loops: CDR1 MNHEY, CDR2 SMNVEV (reference sequence). V gave up 1 base and J gave up 0 bases, with 4 bases separating them. CDR3 amino acids: CASSLWASGANVLTF. The CDR3 DNA sequence: TGTGCCAGCAGTTTATGGGCCTCTGGGGCCAACGTCCTGACTTTC.

The chain links TRBV6-6 to TRBJ1-5; unclear D gene. The CDR3 has 13 amino acids. Germline V gives CDR1 MNHNY, CDR2 SVGAGI (reference sequence). The ends were cut back, 6 bases at V and 6 bases at J, with 12 bases in the middle. CDR3 nucleotides: TGTGCCAGCAGCAAGGACGCGGGTCAGCCCCAGCATTTT. This translates into CASSKDAGQPQHF.

The chain carries TRBV24-1 and TRBJ2-1, with TRBD1 matching over 8 bases. The CDR3 spans 16 residues. V lost 6 bases, J lost 4 bases, and 10 bases stayed unmatched. CDR1 is KGHDR, CDR2 SFDVKD, per germline. The CDR3 region is CATSPTGVLPYNEQFF. Written as DNA, the CDR3 is TGTGCCACCAGTCCGACAGGGGTTTTGCCTTACAATGAGCAGTTCTTC.

Ten or more counts support this clonotype. This chain links TRBV29-1 with TRBJ2-7; TRBD1 agrees at 7 bases. This CDR3 is built from 13 residues. CDR1 and CDR2 from the germline V gene are SQVTM and ANQGSEA. J lost 4 bases, V lost 0 bases, and 3 bases had no gene match. CDR3 protein: CSVEEGQRYEQYF. CDR3 sequence (DNA): TGCAGCGTTGAAGAGGGACAGAGGTACGAGCAGTACTTC.

The chain employs TRBV6-2 or TRBV6-3 and TRBJ1-5, with 7 positions matching TRBD1. Germline-derived CDR1 and CDR2 are MNHEY and SVGEGT. The CDR3 has 14 residues. The J segment lost 3 bases and the V segment lost 7 bases, leaving 6 bases of the junction unmatched. The CDR3 reads CASTGTASNQPQHF. CDR3 nucleotide sequence: TGTGCCAGCACCGGGACAGCTTCCAATCAGCCCCAGCATTTT.

The chain recombines TRBV12-3 or TRBV12-4 with TRBJ2-4, with D uncertain. The CDR3 runs 14 residues. Trimming took 8 bases from V and 4 from J, leaving 15 bases between them. Here the CDR3 DNA reads TGTGCCAGCTGCCGAGACGCCAAGAAAAACATTCAGTACTTC. Its translation is CASCRDAKKNIQYF.

The chain is built from TRBV5-1 and TRBJ2-2, with 9 bases fitting TRBD2. Germline V lookup: CDR1 SGHRS, CDR2 YFSETQ. The CDR3 is made up of 16 amino acids. Trimming took 5 bases from V and 0 from J; bases not matched to a gene: 5. For the CDR3, the DNA is TGCGCCAGCAGTTCTGCTAGCGGGGCGAACACCGGGGAGCTGTTTTTT. The encoded protein is CASSSASGANTGELFF.